The present entry profiles one TCR beta chain with its context. No antigen is known for it. This entry comes from a study of cytomegalovirus exposure and HLA in healthy donors. The study ran its PCR with 60 Vbeta and 13 Jbeta primers. Libraries were prepared by immunoSEQ multiplex PCR; TCRdb keeps only in-frame clonotypes and omits some of them. The repertoire holds about 170,000 clones, with around 74% as singletons. Whole-study results and caveats: When a later analysis compared HLA-associated TCR beta chains with equally common others, the HLA-associated chains turned out to be more clonally expanded and to have lower generation probabilities. Researchers reported in a later analysis that common viral pathogens appeared linked to several top clusters. Researchers catalogued under 200 TCR beta chains as cytomegalovirus-associated. Donors were assumed by presence/absence analyses to have roughly uniform sequencing depth.

The CDR3 contains 13 residues. Germline lookup yields CDR1 SGHDT and CDR2 YYEEEE. V was pared by 4 bases and J by 18 bases, with 20 bases between. The origin of this receptor is a female donor in good health and CMV-seronegative. The chain combines TRBV5-6 with TRBJ1-6; weak D call: TRBD1 (6 bases). Sequenced material: PBMCs. CDR3 protein: CASSPLRQGQHHF. DNA for the CDR3: TGTGCCAGCAGCCCTCTCCGTCAGGGACAACACCACTTT.